The 18 T cell receptor beta chains below were found in one sample sequenced in a study of blood T cell repertoires in COVID-19. TCRdb's copy holds only in-frame clones and misses some; the assay was immunoSEQ multiplex PCR. Here the sample spans about 53,000 clones, roughly 85% being singletons. Sequenced sample: peripheral blood. The receptors were sampled from a man older than 75 with acute or convalescent COVID-19.

V gene TRBV25-1 combines with J gene TRBJ1-5; TRBD1 might be the D (6 bases). CDR1 is MGHDK, CDR2 SYGVNS, per germline. Trimming stripped 3 bases from V and 10 bases from J, with 19 bases between. The CDR3 runs to 15 residues. DNA for the CDR3: TGTGCCAGCAGTGAGAAGGGACACACCAATTTCCCCCAGCATTTT. Translated: CASSEKGHTNFPQHF.

The chain has TRBV9 and TRBJ2-2, with 8 bases matching TRBD1. CDR1 and CDR2 (germline): SGDLS, YYNGEE. The CDR3 has 16 residues. V dropped 0 bases and J dropped 5; count of bases not matched to a gene: 6. As DNA, the CDR3 is TGTGCCAGCAGCGTAGCTACGGGACAGGCTACCGGGGAGCTGTTTTTT. The encoded protein is CASSVATGQATGELFF.

This clone is a singleton in its sample. The V gene is TRBV7-8, the J gene TRBJ2-7; D may be TRBD1 (5 bases). The V and J ends lost 3 bases and 3 bases respectively, with 12 bases between them. The CDR3 has 14 residues. Germline CDR1 and CDR2: SGHVS and FQNEAQ. The CDR3 DNA reads as TGTGCCAGCAGCTTTCAAGGGGCGTACTACGAGCAGTACTTC. Translated: CASSFQGAYYEQYF.

V is TRBV5-4 and J is TRBJ1-1; 8 nucleotides agree with TRBD1. The CDR3 is 15 amino acids. V dropped 2 bases and J dropped 2; count of bases not matched to a gene: 5. CDR1 and CDR2 (germline): SGHNT, YYREEE (reference sequence). CDR3 DNA: TGTGCCAGCAGCTTCGGGGACAGGCCTAACACTGAAGCTTTCTTT. Translation gives CASSFGDRPNTEAFF.

CDR3 loop: CASSSGTLNYGYTF. The CDR3 region has the DNA TGTGCCAGCAGTTCGGGAACCCTTAACTATGGCTACACCTTC. J is TRBJ1-2 and V is TRBV6-2 or TRBV6-3, with no clear D. The V end was cut by 4 bases, the J end by 1 base, with 10 bases between. Germline V gene lookup returns CDR1 MNHEY and CDR2 SVGEGT. This CDR3 contains 14 residues.

V and J are TRBV6-5 and TRBJ2-1, with TRBD2 identical over 9 bases. The CDR3 covers 15 residues. The V and J ends lost 2 bases and 10 bases, in that order; junction bases with no gene match: 9. Germline CDR1 reads MNHEY; CDR2 reads SVGAGI. CDR3 region: CASSYGSGLAGEQFF. CDR3 nucleotide sequence: TGTGCCAGCAGTTACGGATCGGGACTAGCAGGAGAGCAGTTCTTC.

This chain links TRBV3-1 (or the pseudogene TRBV3-2) with TRBJ1-2, with D tentatively TRBD1 (6 bases). The CDR3 length is 15 residues. Trimming cost V 3 bases and J 4 bases, with 15 bases left between them. CDR1 is LGHDT and CDR2 is YNNKEL in the germline V gene (reference sequence). CDR3 coding DNA: TGTGCCAGCAGCCAGGGGTTAGGACAGACCTATGGCTACACCTTC. Its protein is CASSQGLGQTYGYTF.

The rearrangement links TRBV27 to TRBJ1-4; D may be TRBD1 (5 bases). V shed 6 bases and J shed 8 bases, with 22 bases lying between them. Germline V gives CDR1 MNHEY, CDR2 SMNVEV (reference sequence). This CDR3 contains 16 residues. The CDR3 spells CASSRRQSTNKEKLFF. CDR3 coding DNA: TGTGCCAGCAGCAGAAGACAGTCGACCAATAAGGAAAAACTGTTTTTT. Variable domain in full (rest from reference TRBV27 and TRBJ1-4): EAQVTQNPRYLITVTGKKLTVTCSQNMNHEYMSWYRQDPGLGLRQIYYSMNVEVTDKGDVPEGYKVSRKEKRNFPLILESPSPNQTSLYFCASSRRQSTNKEKLFFGSGTQLSVL.

V and J are TRBV3-1 (or the pseudogene TRBV3-2) and TRBJ2-7; D may be TRBD2 (7 bases). Germline CDR1 and CDR2: LGHDT and YNNKEL (reference sequence). V was cut by 0 bases and J by 2 bases, with 14 bases left in between. The CDR3 has 16 residues. The CDR3 region is CASSQERGGDAYEQYF. The CDR3 DNA follows: TGTGCCAGCAGCCAAGAAAGGGGGGGGGACGCCTACGAGCAGTACTTC.

This chain uses TRBV2 with TRBJ1-5; no clear D gene. This CDR3 comprises 14 residues. Germline V lookup: CDR1 SNHLY, CDR2 FYNNEI. Trimming shortened V by 8 bases and J by 1 base, and 12 bases separated the two germline ends. CDR3 amino acids: CASSEGWSNQPQHF. CDR3 bases: TGTGCCAGCTCGGAGGGCTGGAGCAATCAGCCCCAGCATTTT. The full variable domain, rest sourced from reference TRBV2 and TRBJ1-5, is EPEVTQTPSHQVTQMGQEVILRCVPISNHLYFYWYRQILGQKVEFLVSFYNNEISEKSEIFDDQFSVERPDGSNFTLKIRSTKLEDSAMYFCASSEGWSNQPQHFGDGTRLSIL.

CDR3 sequence: CASSPGRGNTEAFF. The CDR3 DNA sequence: TGTGCCAGCAGCCCAGGGAGGGGGAACACTGAAGCTTTCTTT. The V and J genes are TRBV7-3 and TRBJ1-1; D possibly corresponds to TRBD1 (5 bases). V lost 5 bases to trimming and J lost 1 base, with 11 bases between them. The CDR3 totals 14 residues. Per germline, CDR1 SGHTA and CDR2 FQGTGA.

The chain employs TRBV30 and TRBJ1-1, with 8 bases lining up with TRBD1. The CDR3 is 12 residues long. V gave up 5 bases and J gave up 5 bases; unmatched junction bases: 4. Germline CDR1 GTSNPN, CDR2 SVGIG (reference sequence). DNA for the CDR3: TGTGCCTGGCAAGACAGGGGAACTGAAGCTTTCTTT. It is translated as CAWQDRGTEAFF. Full variable domain (missing parts from reference TRBV30 and TRBJ1-1): SQTIHQWPATLVQPVGSPLSLECTVEGTSNPNLYWYRQAAGRGLQLLFYSVGIGQISSEVPQNLSASRPQDRQFILSSKKLLLSDSGFYLCAWQDRGTEAFFGQGTRLTVV.

In this sample, this clone turned up a few times. The J gene is TRBJ2-7, the V gene TRBV6-2 or TRBV6-3; 10 bases are shared with TRBD1. Germline V gene data show CDR1 as MNHEY and CDR2 as SVGEGT. The CDR3 totals 18 residues. V gave up 5 bases and J gave up 0 bases; unmatched junction bases: 13. CDR3 DNA: TGTGCCAGCAGTACACCCCCGGGACAGGGGCAAAGCTCCTACGAGCAGTACTTC. This codes for CASSTPPGQGQSSYEQYF.

CDR3: CASSSAGGQETQYF. The CDR3 DNA is TGTGCCAGCAGCTCGGCGGGGGGGCAAGAGACCCAGTACTTC. The chain combines TRBV11-1 with TRBJ2-5; 9 bases map to TRBD2. The CDR3 has 14 residues. V lost 4 bases, J lost 2 bases, and 2 bases stayed unmatched. Germline V gene lookup returns CDR1 SGHAT and CDR2 FQDESV (reference sequence).

The gene calls are TRBV11-3 and TRBJ2-2; TRBD1 matches at 9 bases. Germline V lookup: CDR1 SGHNT, CDR2 YENEEA. The CDR3 extends over 15 amino acids. The junction had 4 bases not matched to a gene; V was cut back by 3 bases and J by 5 bases. CDR3 sequence reads: CASSLGQGWTGELFF. Written as DNA, the CDR3 is TGTGCCAGCAGCTTGGGACAGGGTTGGACCGGGGAGCTGTTTTTT.

The genes are TRBV6-4 and TRBJ2-1, with D tentatively TRBD2 (6 bases). The V and J ends lost 5 bases and 5 bases respectively, with 19 bases between them. Per the germline V gene, CDR1 is MRHNA and CDR2 is SNTAGT. CDR3 length equals 16 residues. CDR3 loop: CASSHMFLGGHNEQFF. CDR3 coding DNA: TGTGCCAGCAGTCATATGTTCTTGGGGGGTCACAATGAGCAGTTCTTC.

The chain has TRBV29-1 and TRBJ2-4, with 7 bases that match TRBD1. The CDR3 has 16 amino acids. Unmatched junction bases numbered 6, after V lost 0 bases and J lost 1 base. The germline V gene encodes CDR1 SQVTM and CDR2 ANQGSEA. The CDR3 nucleotides are TGCAGCGTTGAAGATATAGGGGGCAAGGCCAAAAACATTCAGTACTTC. It is translated as CSVEDIGGKAKNIQYF. Together with reference TRBV29-1 and TRBJ2-4, the CDR3 gives the full variable domain: SAVISQKPSRDICQRGTSLTIQCQVDSQVTMMFWYRQQPGQSLTLIATANQGSEATYESGFVIDKFPISRPNLTFSTLTVSNMSPEDSSIYLCSVEDIGGKAKNIQYFGAGTRLSVL.

This chain links TRBV11-3 with TRBJ1-1; no definite D call. From germline, CDR1 is SGHNT and CDR2 YENEEA. The CDR3 is made up of 13 amino acids. Deletions cut 5 bases from V and 1 base from J, with 8 bases between. CDR3: CASSGRWNTEAFF. The CDR3 DNA is TGTGCCAGCAGCGGGCGTTGGAACACTGAAGCTTTCTTT.